This T cell receptor (beta chain) is drawn from a study of OX40 agonist ivuxolimab in advanced cancers. Assay: immunoSEQ multiplex PCR; the TCRdb copy retains only in-frame clones and omits some. This table has about 32,000 clones, roughly 76% appearing once. In germline, CDR1 is SGHRS, CDR2 YFSETQ. The CDR3 contains 15 residues. The V gene end was trimmed by 5 bases and the J gene end by 1 base; junction bases not matched to a gene: 4. The rearrangement joins TRBV5-1 to TRBJ1-1, with 11 positions matching TRBD1. The material was CD4+ or CD8+ T cells sorted from blood, obtained in a trial of the OX40 agonist ivuxolimab. The receptor was isolated from an adult with an advanced solid tumor such as melanoma, head and neck, liver or kidney cancer. The CDR3 spells CASRGQGVGNTEAFF. The CDR3 nucleotides are TGCGCCAGCAGGGGACAGGGGGTCGGGAACACTGAAGCTTTCTTT. The whole variable domain, remainder taken from reference TRBV5-1 and TRBJ1-1, is KAGVTQTPRYLIKTRGQQVTLSCSPISGHRSVSWYQQTPGQGLQFLFEYFSETQRNKGNFPGRFSGRQFSNSRSEMNVSTLELGDSALYLCASRGQGVGNTEAFFGQGTRLTVV.